These 3 T cell receptor beta chains were all obtained from the same sample, sequenced in a study of shared clonotypes between healthy human individuals. TCRdb's copy holds only in-frame clones and misses some; the assay was immunoSEQ multiplex PCR. The sample lists fewer than 1.8 million clones; less than 99% were seen once. Sequencing used naive CD4+ T cells sorted from blood. Subset meaning: CD45RA+ positively selected. The receptor source for this set is a man aged 25 to 40 in good health.

V and J are TRBV2 and TRBJ2-7, with 7 nucleotides matching TRBD1. Germline values: CDR1 SNHLY, CDR2 FYNNEI. Losses at the gene ends were 6 bases for V and 5 bases for J; bases not matched to a gene: 4. This CDR3 has 12 residues. The CDR3 loop is CASRTGVNEQYF. CDR3 bases: TGTGCCAGCAGAACAGGGGTGAACGAGCAGTACTTC.

V usage is TRBV9 and J usage is TRBJ2-1; 8 bases align to TRBD2. The CDR3 has 17 amino acids. Per the germline V gene, CDR1 is SGDLS and CDR2 is YYNGEE. The junction had 12 bases not matched to a gene; V was cut back by 0 bases and J by 7 bases. CDR3 sequence reads: CASSVEGLAGLGNEQFF. The DNA of the CDR3 is TGTGCCAGCAGCGTAGAAGGCCTAGCGGGTCTCGGGAATGAGCAGTTCTTC.

This chain connects TRBV5-4 to TRBJ1-1; 9 positions match TRBD1. Per the germline V gene, CDR1 is SGHNT and CDR2 is YYREEE (reference sequence). V lost 3 bases and J lost 5; bases outside the gene matches: 17. CDR3 size: 18 residues. The CDR3 loop reads CASSSHRGRLPSGTEAFF. CDR3 DNA: TGTGCCAGCAGCTCTCACAGGGGGCGCTTACCTTCAGGGACTGAAGCTTTCTTT.